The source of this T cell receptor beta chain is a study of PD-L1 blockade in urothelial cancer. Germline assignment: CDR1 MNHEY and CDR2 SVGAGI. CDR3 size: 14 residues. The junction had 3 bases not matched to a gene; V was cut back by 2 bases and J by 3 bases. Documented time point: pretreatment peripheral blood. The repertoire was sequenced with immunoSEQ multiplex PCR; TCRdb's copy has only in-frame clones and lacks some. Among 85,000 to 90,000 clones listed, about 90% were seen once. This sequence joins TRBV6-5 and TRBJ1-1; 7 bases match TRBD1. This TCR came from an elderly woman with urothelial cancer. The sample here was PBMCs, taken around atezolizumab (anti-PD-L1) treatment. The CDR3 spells CASSYRQGHTEAFF. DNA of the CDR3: TGTGCCAGCAGTTACCGACAGGGCCACACTGAAGCTTTCTTT.